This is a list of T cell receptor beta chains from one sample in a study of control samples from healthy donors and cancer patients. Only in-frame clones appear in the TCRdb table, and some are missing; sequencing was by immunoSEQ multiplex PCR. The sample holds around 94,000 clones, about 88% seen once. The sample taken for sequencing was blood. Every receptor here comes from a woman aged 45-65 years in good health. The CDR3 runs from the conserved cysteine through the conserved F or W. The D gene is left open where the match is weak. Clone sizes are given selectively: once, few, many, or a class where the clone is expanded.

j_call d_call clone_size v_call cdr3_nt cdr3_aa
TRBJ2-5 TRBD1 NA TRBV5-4 TGTGCCAGCAGCCCCAGGACAGGGGAAGGCCAAGAGACCCAGTACTTC CASSPRTGEGQETQYF
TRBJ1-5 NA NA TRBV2 TGTGCCAGCCGAGGCGGGGGTTGGAATCAGCCCCAGCATTTT CASRGGGWNQPQHF
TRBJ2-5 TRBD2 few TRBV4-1 TGCGCCAGCAGCCCAGGACTAGCGGGGGCCAGACAAGAGACCCAGTACTTC CASSPGLAGARQETQYF
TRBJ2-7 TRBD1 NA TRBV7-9 TGTGCCAGCAGCCCAGGGACAGGGGATCAGTACGAGCAGTACTTC CASSPGTGDQYEQYF
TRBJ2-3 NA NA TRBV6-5 TGTGCCAGCAGGGCAGCCCTAAGCACAGATACGCAGTATTTT CASRAALSTDTQYF
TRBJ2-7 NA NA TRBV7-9 TGTGCCAGCAGTCCTACGGGACGGTCCTACGAGCAGTACTTC CASSPTGRSYEQYF
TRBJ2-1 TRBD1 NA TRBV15 TGTGCCACCAGCAGAGACTACGCGACAGGGAGTAATGAGCAGTTCTTC CATSRDYATGSNEQFF
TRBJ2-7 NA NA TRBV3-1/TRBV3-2 TGTGCCAGCAGCCTAAGATTCTACCGGGACATAAAGCTTTACGAGCAGTACTTC CASSLRFYRDIKLYEQYF
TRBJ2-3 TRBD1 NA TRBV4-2 TGTGCCAGCAGCCATAGTGGGACAGGGGGCGAGGATACGCAGTATTTT CASSHSGTGGEDTQYF
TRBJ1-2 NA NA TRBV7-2 TGTGCCAGCAGCTTTTACGCTGCGGGCGAGGGTGGCTACACCTTC CASSFYAAGEGGYTF
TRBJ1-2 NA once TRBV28 TGTGCCAGCAGTTTATGGCCGGGCACCTATGGCTACACCTTC CASSLWPGTYGYTF
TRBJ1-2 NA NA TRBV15 TGTGCCACCAGCAGAGATAGTGGGACAAGCCCTCGCAACTATGGCTACACCTTC CATSRDSGTSPRNYGYTF
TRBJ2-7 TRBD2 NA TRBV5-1 TGCGCCAGCAGCTTGGCCAGGACTAGTGGAGTGGGGGAGCAGTACTTC CASSLARTSGVGEQYF
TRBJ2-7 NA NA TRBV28 TGTGCCAGCAGTTTAGAGGGGACCGAGCAGTACTTC CASSLEGTEQYF
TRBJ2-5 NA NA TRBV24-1 TGTGCCACCAGTGATTTCGCCTCCCCTGCAGGGTCGATCGAGACCCAGTACTTC CATSDFASPAGSIETQYF
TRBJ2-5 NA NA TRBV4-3 TGCGCCAGCAGCCCGAAGACGGATTACCAAGAGACCCAGTACTTC CASSPKTDYQETQYF
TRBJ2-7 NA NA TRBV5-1 TGCGCCAGCAGGGCTCCCGACCTACCCAGACAAGCCTACGAGCAGTACTTC CASRAPDLPRQAYEQYF
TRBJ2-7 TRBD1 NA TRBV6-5 TGTGCCTCCCGGCCGGGCCAGGGGGCCTACGAGCAGTACTTC CASRPGQGAYEQYF
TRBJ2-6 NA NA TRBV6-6 TGTGCCAGCAGTTACTCGGTTGCGTCTGGGGCCAACGTCCTGACTTTC CASSYSVASGANVLTF
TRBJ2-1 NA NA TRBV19 TGTGCCAGTAAGGTAGACTTCCCCTCCTACAATGAGCAGTTCTTC CASKVDFPSYNEQFF
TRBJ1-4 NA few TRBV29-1 TGCAGCGTTGAATTGGGGGGACGGAAAATAGAAAGGCTTGAAAAACTGTTTTTT CSVELGGRKIERLEKLFF
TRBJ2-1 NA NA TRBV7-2 TGTGCCAGCAGCTCTTTTCAGGGCGGTGAGCAGTTCTTC CASSSFQGGEQFF
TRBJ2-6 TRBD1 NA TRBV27 TGTGCCTTTCAATCGGTGGATCAGGGGGCCTCTGGGGCCAACGTCCTGACTTTC CAFQSVDQGASGANVLTF
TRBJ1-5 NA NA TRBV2 TGTGCCAGCAGTGAGAACAGGGCGAAATCGAGCAATCAGCCCCAGCATTTT CASSENRAKSSNQPQHF
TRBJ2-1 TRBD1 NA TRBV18 TGTGCCAGCTCATCGACGACAGGGGGCTACAATGAGCAGTTCTTC CASSSTTGGYNEQFF
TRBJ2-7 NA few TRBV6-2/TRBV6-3 TGTGCCAGCAGTTACCCGCGAATAAATCTTTACGAGCAGTACTTC CASSYPRINLYEQYF
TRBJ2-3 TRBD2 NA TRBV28 TGTGCCAGCAGTTTAGGGGCACCGGGACTAGCGGGTTCAGATACGCAGTATTTT CASSLGAPGLAGSDTQYF